The entry below gives a single T cell receptor (beta chain) sequence along with its context. Its antigen is not known. Sequencing of the DNA from cultured CD4+ T cells was carried out with the Oncomine TCR Beta short-read assay. TCRdb re-called the PCR reads through MiXCR, storing one row per CDR3 protein. The table shows more than 9,000 distinct CDR3 sequences, with under 60% occurring only once. This entry is derived from a study of vaccination and CD4 T cells after COVID-19. Study overall: Median draw time for post-COVID samples was 95 to 110 days post-diagnosis (range 35 to 161). Broader study findings: Spike mono-reactivity was the property of 304 of 307 vaccine-specific clones in convalescent patients.

Treatment given: roughly ten-day PBMC culture with coronavirus spike peptide pools or control peptides (ViraFEST assay). Using peptide pools, antigen-specific T cells were expanded in ViraFEST before TCRs were sequenced. Sequencing input: CD4+ T cells from blood, cultured in vitro. This receptor was taken from a human donor who had recovered from COVID-19.

The CDR3 DNA reads TGCGCCAGCCTCCACTTAAAGACTAGCCCGCCCTACAATGAGCAGTTCTTC. Residues: CASLHLKTSPPYNEQFF. V gene TRBV10-2 combines with J gene TRBJ2-1; 7 nucleotides agree with TRBD2. Germline V gene lookup returns CDR1 WSHSY and CDR2 SAAADI. The CDR3 contains 17 residues. The ends lost 8 bases at V and 2 bases at J; junction bases unmatched: 15.